Sequencing of this T cell receptor beta chain was carried out in a study of blood T cell repertoires in COVID-19. The germline CDR1 and CDR2 sequences are MDHEN and SYDVKM. The CDR3 contains 15 residues. TCRdb's copy holds only in-frame clones and misses some; the assay was immunoSEQ multiplex PCR. Seen here are some 360,000 clones, 85% to 90% observed once, and the top ten hold just over 1%. This receptor was identified in a woman younger than 45 who had been exposed to COVID-19. Material for sequencing was PBMCs or T cells enriched from blood (not recorded which). This chain uses TRBV28 with TRBJ1-4; TRBD1 agrees at 8 bases. The J call is uncertain, as TRBJ2-2 better fits the DNA end. The CDR3 protein is CASSLPGTGTPELFF. The CDR3 coding sequence is TGTGCCAGCAGTTTACCCGGGACAGGTACTCCGGAGCTGTTTTTT.